Sequencing of this T cell receptor (beta chain) was carried out in a study of shared clonotypes between healthy human individuals. This table comes from immunoSEQ multiplex PCR, and its TCRdb copy is limited to in-frame clones, with some not included. In the table there are 2 million to 2.5 million clones, roughly 95% of which are singletons. The V and J ends lost 5 bases and 1 base respectively, with 12 bases between them. This CDR3 contains 14 residues. Germline CDR1 is SGHTA and CDR2 is FQGNSA. The chain couples TRBV7-2 to TRBJ2-7, with a weak D call TRBD1 (6 bases). Sample: naive CD4+ T cells sorted from blood. Indicated subset: CD45RA+ positively selected. The clonotype originates from a man between 18 and 29 years old in good health. The CDR3 reads CASSPGHVSYEQYF. The CDR3 region has the DNA TGTGCCAGCAGCCCGGGACACGTTTCCTACGAGCAGTACTTC.